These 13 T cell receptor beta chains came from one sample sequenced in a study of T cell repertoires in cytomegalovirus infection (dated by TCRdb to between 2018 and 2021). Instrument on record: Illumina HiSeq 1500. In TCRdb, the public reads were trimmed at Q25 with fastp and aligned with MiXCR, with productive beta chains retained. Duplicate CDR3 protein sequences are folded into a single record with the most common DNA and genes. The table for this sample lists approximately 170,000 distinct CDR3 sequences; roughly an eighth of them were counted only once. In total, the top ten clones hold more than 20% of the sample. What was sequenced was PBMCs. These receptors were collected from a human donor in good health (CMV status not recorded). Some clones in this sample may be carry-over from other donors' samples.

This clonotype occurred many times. CDR3 coding DNA: TGTGCCAGCAGCTTAGCGACAACTAGCGGAGAGACCCAGTACTTC. It codes for CASSLATTSGETQYF. The rearrangement uses TRBV7-2 and TRBJ2-5, with 8 nucleotides matching TRBD2. With 0 bases clipped from V and 4 bases from J, the junction kept 4 bases outside the gene matches. Germline V gene sequence: CDR1 SGHTA, CDR2 FQGNSA. This CDR3 has 15 amino acids. The full variable domain, completed using reference TRBV7-2 and TRBJ2-5, is GAGVSQSPSNKVTEKGKDVELRCDPISGHTALYWYRQSLGQGLEFLIYFQGNSAPDKSGLPSDRFSAERTGGSVSTLTIQRTQQEDSAVYLCASSLATTSGETQYFGPGTRLLVL.

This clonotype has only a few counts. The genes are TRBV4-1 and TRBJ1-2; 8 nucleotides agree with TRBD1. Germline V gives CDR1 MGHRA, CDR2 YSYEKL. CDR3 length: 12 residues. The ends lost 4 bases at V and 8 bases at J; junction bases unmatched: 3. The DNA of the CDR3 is TGCGCCAGCAGCCCAGACAGGGGCGGCTACACCTTC. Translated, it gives CASSPDRGGYTF.

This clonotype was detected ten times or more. CDR3 amino acids: CASSERTGREKLFF. As DNA, the CDR3 is TGTGCCAGCAGTGAAAGGACAGGGAGAGAAAAACTGTTTTTT. The chain carries TRBV6-1 and TRBJ1-4; TRBD1 agrees at 8 bases. Germline CDR1 MNHNS, CDR2 SASEGT. The CDR3 consists of 14 residues. J gave up 8 bases and V 2 bases, and 4 bases lay outside the gene matches.

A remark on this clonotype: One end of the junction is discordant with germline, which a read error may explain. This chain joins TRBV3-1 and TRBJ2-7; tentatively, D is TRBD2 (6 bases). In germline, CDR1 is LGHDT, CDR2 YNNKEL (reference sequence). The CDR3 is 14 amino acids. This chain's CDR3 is CASIQVVGGYEQYF. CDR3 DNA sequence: TGTGCCAGCATCCAAGTCGTCGGGGGATACGAGCAGTACTTC.

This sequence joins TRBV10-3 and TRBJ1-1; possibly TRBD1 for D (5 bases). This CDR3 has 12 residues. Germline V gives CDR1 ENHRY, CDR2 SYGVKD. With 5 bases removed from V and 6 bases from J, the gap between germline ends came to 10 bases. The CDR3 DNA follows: TGTGCCATCAGTTCGAGGGGAGCTGAAGCTTTCTTT. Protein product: CAISSRGAEAFF.

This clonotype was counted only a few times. Here the CDR3 reads CSGGQGGEKLFF. The DNA for the CDR3 is TGCAGCGGGGGACAGGGAGGTGAAAAACTGTTTTTT. This sequence joins TRBV29-1 and TRBJ1-4; TRBD1 matches 9 bases. Trimming cost V 7 bases and J 7 bases; bases outside gene matches: 4. The CDR3 runs 12 residues. Per germline, CDR1 SQVTM and CDR2 ANQGSEA.

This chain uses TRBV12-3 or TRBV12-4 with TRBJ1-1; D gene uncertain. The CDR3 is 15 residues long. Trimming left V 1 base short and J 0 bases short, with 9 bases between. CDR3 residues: CASSLGSGMNTEAFF. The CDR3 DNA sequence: TGTGCCAGCAGTTTAGGGTCTGGGATGAACACTGAAGCTTTCTTT.

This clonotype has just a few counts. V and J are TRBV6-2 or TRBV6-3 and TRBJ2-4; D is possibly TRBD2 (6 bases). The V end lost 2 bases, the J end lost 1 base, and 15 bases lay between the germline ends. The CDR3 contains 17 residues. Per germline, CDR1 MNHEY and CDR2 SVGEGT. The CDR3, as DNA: TGTGCCAGCAGTTACGACTTCGATAGCGGCGCCAAAAACATTCAGTACTTC. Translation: CASSYDFDSGAKNIQYF.

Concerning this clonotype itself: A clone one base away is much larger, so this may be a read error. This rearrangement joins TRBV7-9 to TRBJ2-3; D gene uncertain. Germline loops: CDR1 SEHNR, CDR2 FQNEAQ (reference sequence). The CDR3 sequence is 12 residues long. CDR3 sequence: CASRAQDVTHYF. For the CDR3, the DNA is TGTGCCAGCAGGGCCCAGGACGTTACGCATTATTTT.

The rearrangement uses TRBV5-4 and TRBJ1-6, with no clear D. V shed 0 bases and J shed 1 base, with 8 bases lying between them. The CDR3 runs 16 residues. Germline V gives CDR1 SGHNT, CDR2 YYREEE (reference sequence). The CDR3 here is CASSLAGESYNSPLHF. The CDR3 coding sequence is TGTGCCAGCAGCTTGGCCGGGGAATCCTATAATTCACCCCTCCACTTT.

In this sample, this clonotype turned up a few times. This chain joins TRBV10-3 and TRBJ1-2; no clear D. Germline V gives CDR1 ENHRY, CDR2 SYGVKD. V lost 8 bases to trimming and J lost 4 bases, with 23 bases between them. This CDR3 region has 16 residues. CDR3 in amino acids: CAIDPRGLAFPYGYTF. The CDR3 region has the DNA TGTGCCATCGATCCTCGTGGGCTCGCCTTCCCCTATGGCTACACCTTC.

CDR3 nucleotides: TGTGCCAGCAGTGAAAACAGACCCTACGAGCAGTACTTC. Amino acids: CASSENRPYEQYF. V is TRBV6-1 and J is TRBJ2-7; D not certain. From germline, CDR1 is MNHNS and CDR2 SASEGT. Trimming left V 2 bases short and J 2 bases short, with 7 bases between. The CDR3 spans 13 residues.

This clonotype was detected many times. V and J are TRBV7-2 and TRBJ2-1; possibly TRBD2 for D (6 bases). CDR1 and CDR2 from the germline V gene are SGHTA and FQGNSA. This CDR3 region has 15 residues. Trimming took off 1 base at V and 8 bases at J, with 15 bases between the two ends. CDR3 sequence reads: CASSLETRGGYEQFF. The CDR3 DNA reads TGTGCCAGCAGCTTAGAGACCCGTGGAGGGTATGAGCAGTTCTTC.